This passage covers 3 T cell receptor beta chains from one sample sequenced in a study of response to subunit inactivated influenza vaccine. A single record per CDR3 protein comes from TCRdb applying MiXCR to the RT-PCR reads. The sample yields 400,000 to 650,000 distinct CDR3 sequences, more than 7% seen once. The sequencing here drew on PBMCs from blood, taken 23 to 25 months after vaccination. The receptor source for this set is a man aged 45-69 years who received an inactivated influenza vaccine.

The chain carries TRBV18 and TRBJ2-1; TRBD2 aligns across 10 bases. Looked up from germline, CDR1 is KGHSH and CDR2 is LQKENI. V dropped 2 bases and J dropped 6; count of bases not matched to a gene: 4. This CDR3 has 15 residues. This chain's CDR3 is CASSPWLAGANEQFF. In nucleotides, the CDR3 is TGTGCCAGCTCACCATGGCTAGCGGGAGCCAATGAGCAGTTCTTC. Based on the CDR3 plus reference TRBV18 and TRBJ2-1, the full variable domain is NAGVMQNPRHLVRRRGQEARLRCSPMKGHSHVYWYRQLPEEGLKFMVYLQKENIIDESGMPKERFSAEFPKEGPSILRIQQVVRGDSAAYFCASSPWLAGANEQFFGPGTRLTVL.

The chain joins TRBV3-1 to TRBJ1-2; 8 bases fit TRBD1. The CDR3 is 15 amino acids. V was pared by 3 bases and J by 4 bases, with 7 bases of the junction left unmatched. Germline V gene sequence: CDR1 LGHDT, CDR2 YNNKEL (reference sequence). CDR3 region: CASSHLRTGSYGYTF. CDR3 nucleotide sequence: TGTGCCAGCAGCCATCTACGGACAGGGTCCTATGGCTACACCTTC.

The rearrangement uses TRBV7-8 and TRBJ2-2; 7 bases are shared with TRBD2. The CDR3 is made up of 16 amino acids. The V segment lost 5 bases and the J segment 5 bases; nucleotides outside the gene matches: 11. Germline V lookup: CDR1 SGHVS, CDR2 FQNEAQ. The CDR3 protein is CASSQLGGSWTGELFF. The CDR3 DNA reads TGTGCCAGCAGCCAACTCGGGGGGAGTTGGACCGGGGAGCTGTTTTTT.